A selection of T cell receptor beta chains follows, all from one sample in a study of CD8 T cells in ankylosing spondylitis. One entry per CDR3 protein results from TCRdb running MiXCR on the 5' RACE reads. Of around 490,000 distinct CDR3 sequences listed, approximately 5% are singletons. The sample comprised blood, either unsorted or a sorted T cell fraction (not recorded which). The source of these receptors is a male donor with ankylosing spondylitis. The CDR3 runs from the conserved cysteine through the conserved F or W. D genes are given only for firm matches. Some rows mark clone size as missing; the rest say once, few, many or name a class of expanded clone.

>-|-|TRBJ2-7|TRBV20-1
CSARSALFYEQYF
TGCAGTGCTAGGTCCGCCCTTTTCTACGAGCAGTACTTC
>many|TRBD2|TRBJ2-7|TRBV7-9
CASSLKSGNYEQYF
TGTGCCAGCAGCTTAAAAAGCGGGAACTACGAGCAGTACTTC
>few|-|TRBJ1-6|TRBV20-1
CSARDWRASSSYNSPLHF
TGCAGTGCTAGAGATTGGAGGGCCAGCAGCTCCTATAATTCACCCCTCCACTTT
>many|TRBD1|TRBJ1-2|TRBV5-1
CASSLTGVVGYTF
TGCGCCAGCAGCCTTACAGGGGTCGTCGGCTACACCTTC
>-|-|TRBJ2-5|TRBV20-1
CSVGLSFRTQYF
TGCAGTGTAGGACTGAGTTTTAGGACCCAGTACTTC
>-|TRBD2|TRBJ2-7|TRBV28
CASRRLGPLAEYEQYF
TGTGCCAGCAGAAGGCTAGGGCCACTAGCGGAATACGAGCAGTACTTC
>-|TRBD1|TRBJ1-2|TRBV5-5
CASSFRTGAIDGYTF
TGTGCCAGCAGCTTCCGGACAGGGGCCATCGATGGCTACACCTTC
>many|TRBD1|TRBJ1-1|TRBV7-2
CASSFAGQGLTEAFF
TGTGCCAGCAGCTTCGCGGGACAGGGGTTGACTGAAGCTTTCTTT
>many|-|TRBJ1-5|TRBV2
CASSPARGRDDQPQHF
TGTGCCAGCAGTCCCGCGCGGGGCAGGGATGATCAGCCCCAGCATTTT
>-|-|TRBJ2-5|TRBV6-5
CASSYSITRETQYF
TGTGCCAGCAGTTACTCGATTACGAGAGAGACCCAGTACTTC
>many|-|TRBJ2-3|TRBV9
CASSGGLGSTDTQYF
TGTGCCAGCAGCGGTGGACTGGGCAGCACAGATACGCAGTATTTT